Presented here are 20 T cell receptor beta chains from one specimen sequenced in a study of blood T cell repertoires in COVID-19. Profiled with immunoSEQ multiplex PCR; TCRdb holds only in-frame clones, not every one. The top ten clones hold 15% to 20% of a sample with 80,000 to 100,000 clones, more than 75% of them seen once. The sample taken for sequencing was peripheral blood. These receptors came from a human donor in a cohort sampled during active COVID-19.

The chain combines TRBV9 with TRBJ1-2; D is possibly TRBD1 (5 bases). The germline V gene encodes CDR1 SGDLS and CDR2 YYNGEE. CDR3 length: 15 amino acids. Trimming removed 0 bases at V and 3 bases at J, with 12 bases between. For the CDR3, the DNA is TGTGCCAGCAGCGTAGAGGGGTCGGGGGACTATGGCTACACCTTC. Protein: CASSVEGSGDYGYTF.

V gene TRBV4-1 combines with J gene TRBJ1-2; 7 bases line up with TRBD1. Germline assignment: CDR1 MGHRA and CDR2 YSYEKL. With 0 bases clipped from V and 6 bases from J, the junction kept 1 base outside the gene matches. This CDR3 has 13 amino acids. The CDR3 nucleotides are TGCGCCAGCAGCCAAGAGACAGGGCATGGCTACACCTTC. Protein: CASSQETGHGYTF.

The chain uses TRBV6-5 and TRBJ2-7, with TRBD2 matching 8 bases. V was pared by 5 bases and J by 8 bases, with 11 bases of the junction left unmatched. The CDR3 loop spans 14 amino acids. Germline CDR1 MNHEY, CDR2 SVGAGI. The CDR3 coding sequence is TGTGCCAGCAGTACGGGACTAGTAAGTTCGAAGCAGTACTTC. Its translation: CASSTGLVSSKQYF.

The V gene is TRBV12-3 or TRBV12-4, the J gene TRBJ2-7; 8 nucleotides match TRBD1. The CDR3 is 13 residues long. V lost 4 bases, J lost 2 bases, and 1 base stayed unmatched. The DNA of the CDR3 is TGTGCCAGCAGTTCACAGGGGGCCTACGAGCAGTACTTC. This sequence encodes CASSSQGAYEQYF.

The rearrangement uses TRBV18 and TRBJ1-2; 12 bases fit TRBD1. The length of the CDR3 is 15 residues. The junction had 6 bases not matched to a gene; V was cut back by 3 bases and J by 7 bases. CDR1 KGHSH and CDR2 LQKENI come from the germline V gene. This CDR3 reads CASSPGTGGASGYTF. In nucleotides, the CDR3 is TGTGCCAGCTCACCCGGGACAGGGGGCGCATCTGGCTACACCTTC. Looking up the rest from reference TRBV18 and TRBJ1-2 gives the full variable domain: NAGVMQNPRHLVRRRGQEARLRCSPMKGHSHVYWYRQLPEEGLKFMVYLQKENIIDESGMPKERFSAEFPKEGPSILRIQQVVRGDSAAYFCASSPGTGGASGYTFGSGTRLTVV.

The V gene is TRBV7-9, the J gene TRBJ2-3; maybe TRBD1 (5 bases). Germline CDR1 and CDR2: SEHNR and FQNEAQ (reference sequence). Between the trimmed V and J ends, which lost 4 bases and 6 bases, there was a span of 11 bases. The CDR3 is 13 amino acids. The CDR3 DNA sequence: TGTGCCAGCAGCTCCTCTTACAGGGATACGCAGTATTTT. Its translation is CASSSSYRDTQYF. Filled out from reference TRBV7-9 and TRBJ2-3, the complete variable domain reads DTGVSQNPRHKITKRGQNVTFRCDPISEHNRLYWYRQTLGQGPEFLTYFQNEAQLEKSRLLSDRFSAERPKGSFSTLEIQRTEQGDSAMYLCASSSSYRDTQYFGPGTRLTVL.

The V gene is TRBV6-6, the J gene TRBJ1-1, with TRBD1 matching 7 bases. The V segment lost 5 bases and the J segment 2 bases; nucleotides outside the gene matches: 14. This CDR3 has 17 residues. Germline V CDR1 and CDR2: MNHNY, SVGAGI (reference sequence). CDR3 amino acids: CASSPPRTGDRNTEAFF. CDR3 in DNA: TGTGCCAGCAGTCCACCCCGGACAGGAGATAGAAACACTGAAGCTTTCTTT.

The chain uses TRBV6-6 and TRBJ2-7; 8 nucleotides agree with TRBD2. Per the germline V gene, CDR1 is MNHNY and CDR2 is SVGAGI (reference sequence). With 2 bases clipped from V and 4 bases from J, the junction kept 7 bases outside the gene matches. The CDR3 consists of 15 residues. The CDR3 region is CASSYRREGGYEQYF. Here the CDR3 DNA reads TGTGCCAGCAGTTACCGCCGGGAGGGCGGTTACGAGCAGTACTTC.

This rearrangement joins TRBV4-1 to TRBJ2-1; no clear D gene. The germline CDR1 and CDR2 sequences are MGHRA and YSYEKL. The CDR3 has 16 amino acids. V lost 3 bases to trimming and J lost 5 bases, with 17 bases between them. CDR3 protein: CASSQPTTPVNNEQFF. DNA for the CDR3: TGCGCCAGCAGCCAGCCTACCACTCCGGTGAACAATGAGCAGTTCTTC.

J is TRBJ1-6 and V is TRBV28; D gene uncertain. The CDR3 runs to 16 residues. The germline gives CDR1 MDHEN, CDR2 SYDVKM. V was pared by 7 bases and J by 1 base, with 14 bases between. CDR3 in DNA: TGTGCCAGCAATGGAAGCGGGAGTTCCTATAATTCACCCCTCCACTTT. It codes for CASNGSGSSYNSPLHF. Variable domain in full (rest from reference TRBV28 and TRBJ1-6): DVKVTQSSRYLVKRTGEKVFLECVQDMDHENMFWYRQDPGLGLRLIYFSYDVKMKEKGDIPEGYSVSREKKERFSLILESASTNQTSMYLCASNGSGSSYNSPLHFGNGTRLTVT.

The chain combines TRBV20-1 with TRBJ1-4; possible D gene TRBD1, 5 bases. Trimming cost V 4 bases and J 10 bases, with 10 bases left between them. Germline V gene sequence: CDR1 DFQATT, CDR2 SNEGSKA (reference sequence). The CDR3 extends over 11 amino acids. CDR3 nucleotide sequence: TGCAGTGCTAAACAGGTTGGAAAACTGTTTTTT. This gives the protein CSAKQVGKLFF.

The V and J genes are TRBV28 and TRBJ1-5, with 7 bases lining up with TRBD1. Trimming at V came to 5 bases and at J to 6 bases, leaving 13 bases not matched to a gene. This CDR3 is built from 16 residues. Germline V CDR1 and CDR2: MDHEN, SYDVKM. CDR3 region: CASSRTGVQRSQPQHF. CDR3 in DNA: TGTGCCAGCAGTAGAACAGGGGTTCAGCGGAGTCAGCCCCAGCATTTT.

In its sample, this clone was seen many times. The chain links TRBV7-8 to TRBJ2-2; TRBD1 aligns across 8 bases. Germline assignment: CDR1 SGHVS and CDR2 FQNEAQ. Trimming at V came to 1 base and at J to 5 bases, leaving 15 bases not matched to a gene. There are 19 residues in the CDR3. CDR3 in DNA: TGTGCCAGCAGCTTAGACCCAGGGGGCGCTTCAAGTAGGACCGGGGAGCTGTTTTTT. This translates into CASSLDPGGASSRTGELFF.

This clone was counted only a few times. The V call is TRBV11-2, the J call TRBJ2-7; TRBD2 is a possible D gene (6 bases). V shed 6 bases and J shed 3 bases, with 15 bases lying between them. Germline V gene data show CDR1 as SGHAT and CDR2 as FQNNGV. The CDR3 is 14 residues long. The CDR3 region has the DNA TGTGCCAGCAGACCATCGGGGGTCAGCTACGAGCAGTACTTC. This sequence encodes CASRPSGVSYEQYF. The full variable domain, in which reference TRBV11-2 and TRBJ2-7 provide the parts outside the CDR3, is EAGVAQSPRYKIIEKRQSVAFWCNPISGHATLYWYQQILGQGPKLLIQFQNNGVVDDSQLPKDRFSAERLKGVDSTLKIQPAKLEDSAVYLCASRPSGVSYEQYFGPGTRLTVT.

Only one count was recorded for this clone. The V gene is TRBV10-3, the J gene TRBJ2-7; 8 positions match TRBD2. The V segment lost 5 bases and the J segment 3 bases; nucleotides outside the gene matches: 6. Per the germline V gene, CDR1 is ENHRY and CDR2 is SYGVKD. The CDR3 is made up of 14 amino acids. The CDR3 nucleotides are TGTGCCATCAGTTTAGCGGGAATACTCTACGAGCAGTACTTC. The encoded protein is CAISLAGILYEQYF.

The chain employs TRBV7-9 and TRBJ2-7, with TRBD2 matching over 11 bases. Germline values: CDR1 SEHNR, CDR2 FQNEAQ (reference sequence). This CDR3 is built from 15 residues. V trimming: 5 bases; J trimming: 4 bases; junction bases outside the gene matches: 7. The CDR3 DNA is TGTGCCAGCAGCCAACTAGCGGGAGCACATTACGAGCAGTACTTC. It specifies CASSQLAGAHYEQYF.

CDR3 DNA sequence: TGTGCTAGTGGTTTGGGACAGGGTTCTGTGGCTGAAGCTTTCTTT. Residues: CASGLGQGSVAEAFF. This chain uses TRBV12-5 with TRBJ1-1; 7 nucleotides line up with TRBD1. The CDR3 totals 15 residues. Germline trimming cut 1 base from V and 6 bases from J; bases unmatched to any gene: 8. From germline, CDR1 is LGHNT and CDR2 FRNRAP. The whole variable domain, filled in from reference TRBV12-5 and TRBJ1-1, reads DARVTQTPRHKVTEMGQEVTMRCQPILGHNTVFWYRQTMMQGLELLAYFRNRAPLDDSGMPKDRFSAEMPDATLATLKIQPSEPRDSAVYFCASGLGQGSVAEAFFGQGTRLTVV.

The gene calls are TRBV7-2 and TRBJ2-7; 10 positions agree with TRBD2. V was pared by 1 base and J by 3 bases, with 9 bases of the junction left unmatched. This CDR3 contains 17 residues. Germline assignment: CDR1 SGHTA and CDR2 FQGNSA. CDR3 amino acids: CASSLDGLAGAIYEQYF. The CDR3 region has the DNA TGTGCCAGCAGCTTAGATGGCCTAGCGGGGGCTATCTACGAGCAGTACTTC.

J is TRBJ2-7 and V is TRBV25-1, with 10 positions matching TRBD1. The ends lost 7 bases at V and 5 bases at J; junction bases unmatched: 8. The CDR3 has 14 residues. Germline assignment: CDR1 MGHDK and CDR2 SYGVNS. The DNA for the CDR3 is TGTGCCAGCAACGACAGGGGGCTTCAGGACGAGCAGTACTTC. Translating it yields CASNDRGLQDEQYF.

The rearrangement links TRBV6-2 or TRBV6-3 to TRBJ1-1, with D uncertain. Germline lookup yields CDR1 MNHEY and CDR2 SVGEGT. Trimming removed 8 bases at V and 3 bases at J, with 16 bases between. The CDR3 has 14 amino acids. The CDR3: CASRPNVDHTEAFF. The CDR3 region has the DNA TGTGCCAGCCGCCCTAACGTAGATCACACTGAAGCTTTCTTT.